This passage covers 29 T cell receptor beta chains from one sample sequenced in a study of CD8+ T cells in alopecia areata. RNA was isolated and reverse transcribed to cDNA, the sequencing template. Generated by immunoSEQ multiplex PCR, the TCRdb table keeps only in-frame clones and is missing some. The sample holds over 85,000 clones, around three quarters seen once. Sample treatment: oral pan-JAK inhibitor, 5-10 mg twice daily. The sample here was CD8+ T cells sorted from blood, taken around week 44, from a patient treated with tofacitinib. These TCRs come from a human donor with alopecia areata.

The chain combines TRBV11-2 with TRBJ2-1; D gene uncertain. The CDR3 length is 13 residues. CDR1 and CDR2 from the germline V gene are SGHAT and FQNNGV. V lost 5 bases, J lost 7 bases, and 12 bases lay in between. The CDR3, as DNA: TGTGCCAGCAGCCCCGGGTCGGCAAATGAGCAGTTCTTC. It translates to CASSPGSANEQFF.

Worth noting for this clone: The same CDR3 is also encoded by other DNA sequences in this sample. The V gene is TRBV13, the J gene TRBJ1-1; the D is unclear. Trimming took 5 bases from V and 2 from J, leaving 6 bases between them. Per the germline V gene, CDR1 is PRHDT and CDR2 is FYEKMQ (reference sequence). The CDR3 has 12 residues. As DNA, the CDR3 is TGTGCCAGCAGCCTCGGCAACACTGAAGCTTTCTTT. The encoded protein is CASSLGNTEAFF.

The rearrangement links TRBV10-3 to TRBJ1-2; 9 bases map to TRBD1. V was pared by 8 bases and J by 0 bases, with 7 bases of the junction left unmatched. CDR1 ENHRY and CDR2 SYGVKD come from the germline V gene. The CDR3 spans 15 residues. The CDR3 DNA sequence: TGTGCCATCGATACCGGGACAGGGCCTAACTATGGCTACACCTTC. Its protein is CAIDTGTGPNYGYTF.

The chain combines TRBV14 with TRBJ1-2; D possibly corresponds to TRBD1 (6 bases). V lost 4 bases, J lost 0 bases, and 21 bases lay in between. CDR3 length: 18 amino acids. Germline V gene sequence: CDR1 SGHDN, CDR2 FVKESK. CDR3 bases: TGTGCCAGCAGCCCGAGAGGGGGGGGGCGCCGAGCTAACTATGGCTACACCTTC. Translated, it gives CASSPRGGGRRANYGYTF.

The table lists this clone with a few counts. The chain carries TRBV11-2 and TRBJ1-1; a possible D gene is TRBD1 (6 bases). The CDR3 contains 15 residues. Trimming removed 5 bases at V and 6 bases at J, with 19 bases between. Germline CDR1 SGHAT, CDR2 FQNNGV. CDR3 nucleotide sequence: TGTGCCAGCAGCGGACGATCCAGGGGCGCTTCTGAAGCTTTCTTT. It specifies CASSGRSRGASEAFF.

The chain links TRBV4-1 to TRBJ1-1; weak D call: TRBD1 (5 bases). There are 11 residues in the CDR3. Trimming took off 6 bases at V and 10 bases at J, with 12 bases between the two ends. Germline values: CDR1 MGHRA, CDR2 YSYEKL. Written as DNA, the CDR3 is TGCGCCAGCAGTAACGGTCAGGGAGCTTTCTTT. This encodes CASSNGQGAFF.

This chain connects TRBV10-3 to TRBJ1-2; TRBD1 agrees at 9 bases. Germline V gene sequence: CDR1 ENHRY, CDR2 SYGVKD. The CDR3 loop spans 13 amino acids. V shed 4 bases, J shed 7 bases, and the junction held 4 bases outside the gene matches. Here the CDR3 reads CAISGGQGIGYTF. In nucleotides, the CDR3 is TGTGCCATCAGTGGCGGACAGGGGATTGGCTACACCTTC.

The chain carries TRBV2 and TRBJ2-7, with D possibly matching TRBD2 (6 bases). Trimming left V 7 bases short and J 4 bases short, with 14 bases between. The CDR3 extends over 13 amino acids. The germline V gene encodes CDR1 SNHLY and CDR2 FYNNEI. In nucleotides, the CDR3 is TGTGCCAGCACGGAGGGGTCCTCTTACGAGCAGTACTTC. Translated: CASTEGSSYEQYF.

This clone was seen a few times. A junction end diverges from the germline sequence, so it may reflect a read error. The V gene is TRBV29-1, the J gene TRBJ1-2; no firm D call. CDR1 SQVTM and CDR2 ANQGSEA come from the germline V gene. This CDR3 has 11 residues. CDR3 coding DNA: TGCAGCGTTGAAGAGGGAGCTGGTCCAGGCTTC. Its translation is CSVEEGAGPGF.

The CDR3 region has the DNA TGTGCCAGCAGTTACCCATATTCCGGGGAACGAGAGACCCAGTACTTC. This translates into CASSYPYSGERETQYF. The V gene is TRBV6-6, the J gene TRBJ2-5, with TRBD2 as a possible D gene (5 bases). V lost 2 bases and J 4 bases, leaving 17 bases between the germline ends. Germline V CDR1 and CDR2: MNHNY, SVGAGI (reference sequence). This CDR3 is built from 16 residues.

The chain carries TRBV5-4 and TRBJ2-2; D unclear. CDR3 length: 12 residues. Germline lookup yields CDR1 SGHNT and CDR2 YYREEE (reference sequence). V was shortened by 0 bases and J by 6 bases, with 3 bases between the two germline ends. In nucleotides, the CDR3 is TGTGCCAGCAGCTTGGCTTCCGGGGAGCTGTTTTTT. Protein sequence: CASSLASGELFF.

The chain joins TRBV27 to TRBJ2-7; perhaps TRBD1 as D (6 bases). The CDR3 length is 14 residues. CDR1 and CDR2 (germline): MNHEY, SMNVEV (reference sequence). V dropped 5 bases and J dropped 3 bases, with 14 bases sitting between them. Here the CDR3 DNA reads TGTGCCAGCAGTCCTACAGGGATTCACTACGAGCAGTACTTC. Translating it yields CASSPTGIHYEQYF.

DNA for the CDR3: TGTGCCAGCAGCTCTGGACAGGGGCAACACCAAGAGACCCAGTACTTC. The encoded protein is CASSSGQGQHQETQYF. V usage is TRBV7-6 and J usage is TRBJ2-5, with TRBD1 matching over 9 bases. The CDR3 has 16 amino acids. Trimming cost V 4 bases and J 0 bases; bases outside gene matches: 6. Germline V gene data show CDR1 as SGHVS and CDR2 as FNYEAQ.

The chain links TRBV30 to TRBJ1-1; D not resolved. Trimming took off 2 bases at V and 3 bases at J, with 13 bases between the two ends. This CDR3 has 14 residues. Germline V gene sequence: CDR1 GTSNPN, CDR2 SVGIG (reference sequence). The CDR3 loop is CAWSFGSLDTEAFF. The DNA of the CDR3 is TGTGCCTGGAGTTTCGGTTCCCTGGACACTGAAGCTTTCTTT.

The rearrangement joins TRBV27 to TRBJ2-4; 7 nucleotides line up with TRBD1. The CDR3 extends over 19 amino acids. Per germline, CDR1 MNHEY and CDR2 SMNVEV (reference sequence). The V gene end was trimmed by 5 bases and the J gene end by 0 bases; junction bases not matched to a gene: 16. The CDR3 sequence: CASSPTPGQTTLAKNIQYF. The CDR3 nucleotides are TGTGCCAGCAGTCCCACTCCGGGACAGACCACCCTAGCCAAAAACATTCAGTACTTC.

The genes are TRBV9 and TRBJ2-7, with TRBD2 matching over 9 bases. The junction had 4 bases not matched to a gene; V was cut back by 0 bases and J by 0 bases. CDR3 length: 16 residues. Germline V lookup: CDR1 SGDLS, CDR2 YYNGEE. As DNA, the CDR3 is TGTGCCAGCAGCGTAGGTAGCGGGGGCCTCTCCTACGAGCAGTACTTC. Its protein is CASSVGSGGLSYEQYF.

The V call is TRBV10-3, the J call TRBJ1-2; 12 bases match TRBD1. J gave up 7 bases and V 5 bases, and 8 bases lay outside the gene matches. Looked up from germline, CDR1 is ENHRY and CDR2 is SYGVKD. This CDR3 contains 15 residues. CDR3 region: CAISTEGQGAIGYTF. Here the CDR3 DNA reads TGTGCCATCAGTACCGAGGGACAGGGGGCGATTGGCTACACCTTC.

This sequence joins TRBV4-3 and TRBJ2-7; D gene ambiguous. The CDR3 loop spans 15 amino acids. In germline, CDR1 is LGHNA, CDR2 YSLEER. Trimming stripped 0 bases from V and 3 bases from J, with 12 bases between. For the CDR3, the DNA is TGCGCCAGCAGCCAAGATCGGAACACCGACTACGAGCAGTACTTC. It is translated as CASSQDRNTDYEQYF.

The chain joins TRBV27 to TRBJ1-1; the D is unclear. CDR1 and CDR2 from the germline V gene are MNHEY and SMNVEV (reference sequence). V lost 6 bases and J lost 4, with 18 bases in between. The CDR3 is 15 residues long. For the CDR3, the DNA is TGTGCCAGCAGGACCCCCGACGAGGGAGGCACTGAAGCTTTCTTT. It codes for CASRTPDEGGTEAFF.

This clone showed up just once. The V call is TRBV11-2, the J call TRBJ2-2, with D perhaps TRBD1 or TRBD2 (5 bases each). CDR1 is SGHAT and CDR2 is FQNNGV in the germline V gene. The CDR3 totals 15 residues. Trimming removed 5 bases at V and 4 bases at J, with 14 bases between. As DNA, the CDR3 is TGTGCCAGCAGCCGCCGGGACGCCCCCACCGGGGAGCTGTTTTTT. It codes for CASSRRDAPTGELFF.

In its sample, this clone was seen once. CDR3 sequence (DNA): TGCGCCAGCACCCCCGGCGGGGGTTACGAGCAGTACTTC. Translating it yields CASTPGGGYEQYF. J is TRBJ2-7 and V is TRBV5-1; 7 positions match TRBD2. The CDR3 consists of 13 residues. V lost 6 bases, J lost 4 bases, and 7 bases stayed unmatched. The germline CDR1 and CDR2 sequences are SGHRS and YFSETQ.

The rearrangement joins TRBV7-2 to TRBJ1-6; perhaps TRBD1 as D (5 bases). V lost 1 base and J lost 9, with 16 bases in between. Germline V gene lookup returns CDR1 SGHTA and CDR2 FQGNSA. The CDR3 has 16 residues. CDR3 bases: TGTGCCAGCAGCTTAGGGTTGGAGGACATCTTTTCACCCCTCCACTTT. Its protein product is CASSLGLEDIFSPLHF. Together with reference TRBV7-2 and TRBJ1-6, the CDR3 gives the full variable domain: GAGVSQSPSNKVTEKGKDVELRCDPISGHTALYWYRQSLGQGLEFLIYFQGNSAPDKSGLPSDRFSAERTGGSVSTLTIQRTQQEDSAVYLCASSLGLEDIFSPLHFGNGTRLTVT.

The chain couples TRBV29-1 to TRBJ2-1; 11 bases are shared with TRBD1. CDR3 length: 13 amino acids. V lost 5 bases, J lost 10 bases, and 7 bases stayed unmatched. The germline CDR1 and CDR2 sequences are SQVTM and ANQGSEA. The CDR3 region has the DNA TGCAGCGTTCCTGGGACAGGGGGATGGGAGCAGTTCTTC. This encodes CSVPGTGGWEQFF.

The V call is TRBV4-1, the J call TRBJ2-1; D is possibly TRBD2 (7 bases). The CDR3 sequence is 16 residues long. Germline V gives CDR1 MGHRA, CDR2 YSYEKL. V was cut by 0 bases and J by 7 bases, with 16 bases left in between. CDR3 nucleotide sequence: TGCGCCAGCAGCCAAGAGATGGCGGGGGCGGTAAATGAGCAGTTCTTC. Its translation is CASSQEMAGAVNEQFF.

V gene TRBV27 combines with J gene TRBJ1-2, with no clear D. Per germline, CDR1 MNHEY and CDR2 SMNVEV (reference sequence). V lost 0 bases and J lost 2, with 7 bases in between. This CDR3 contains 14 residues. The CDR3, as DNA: TGTGCCAGCAGTTTATCGGGAAGGAACTATGGCTACACCTTC. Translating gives CASSLSGRNYGYTF.

CDR3 in DNA: TGTGCCAGCAGCTTAGCCGGGGAGCTGTTTTTT. Translation gives CASSLAGELFF. The chain carries TRBV7-9 and TRBJ2-2, with D hard to call. CDR1 SEHNR and CDR2 FQNEAQ come from the germline V gene (reference sequence). CDR3 size: 11 residues. The ends were cut back, 0 bases at V and 7 bases at J, with 0 bases in the middle.

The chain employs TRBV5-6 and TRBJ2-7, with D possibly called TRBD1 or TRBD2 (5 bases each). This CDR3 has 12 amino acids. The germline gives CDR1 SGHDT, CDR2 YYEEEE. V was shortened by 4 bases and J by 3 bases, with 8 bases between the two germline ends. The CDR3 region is CASSRDHYEQYF. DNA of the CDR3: TGTGCCAGCAGCCGGGACCACTACGAGCAGTACTTC.

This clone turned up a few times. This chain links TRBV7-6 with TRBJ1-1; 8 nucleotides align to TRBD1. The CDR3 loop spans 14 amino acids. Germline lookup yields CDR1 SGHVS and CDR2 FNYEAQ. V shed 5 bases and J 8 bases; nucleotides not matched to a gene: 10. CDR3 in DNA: TGTGCCAGCAGCCCGGCGTTAGCAGGGGGCGAAGCTTTCTTT. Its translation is CASSPALAGGEAFF.

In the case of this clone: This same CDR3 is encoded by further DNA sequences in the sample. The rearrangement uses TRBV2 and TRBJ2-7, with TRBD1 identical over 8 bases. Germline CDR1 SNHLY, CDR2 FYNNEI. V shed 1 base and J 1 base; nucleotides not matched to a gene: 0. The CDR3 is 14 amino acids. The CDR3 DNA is TGTGCCAGCAGTGAAGACAGGGGGTCCTACGAGCAGTACTTC. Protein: CASSEDRGSYEQYF. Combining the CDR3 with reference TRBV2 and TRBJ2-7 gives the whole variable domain EPEVTQTPSHQVTQMGQEVILRCVPISNHLYFYWYRQILGQKVEFLVSFYNNEISEKSEIFDDQFSVERPDGSNFTLKIRSTKLEDSAMYFCASSEDRGSYEQYFGPGTRLTVT.